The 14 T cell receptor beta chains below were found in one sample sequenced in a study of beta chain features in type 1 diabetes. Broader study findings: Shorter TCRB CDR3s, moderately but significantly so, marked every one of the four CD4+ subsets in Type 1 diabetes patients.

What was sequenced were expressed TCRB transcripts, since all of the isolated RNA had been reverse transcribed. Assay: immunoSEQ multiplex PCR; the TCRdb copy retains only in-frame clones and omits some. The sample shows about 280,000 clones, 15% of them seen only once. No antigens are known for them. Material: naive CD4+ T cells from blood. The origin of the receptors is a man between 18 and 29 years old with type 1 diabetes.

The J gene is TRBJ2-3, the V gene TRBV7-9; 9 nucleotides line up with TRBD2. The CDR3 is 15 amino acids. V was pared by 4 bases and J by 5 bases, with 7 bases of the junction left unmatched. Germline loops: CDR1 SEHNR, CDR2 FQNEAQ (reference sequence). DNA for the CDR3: TGTGCCAGCAGCTATAGCGGGAGCATAGGAGATACGCAGTATTTT. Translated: CASSYSGSIGDTQYF.

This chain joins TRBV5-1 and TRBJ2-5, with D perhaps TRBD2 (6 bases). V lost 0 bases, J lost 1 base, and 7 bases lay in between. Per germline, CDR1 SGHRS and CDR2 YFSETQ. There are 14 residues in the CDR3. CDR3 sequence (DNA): TGCGCCAGCAGCTTGGTGGAGGGCCAAGAGACCCAGTACTTC. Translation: CASSLVEGQETQYF.

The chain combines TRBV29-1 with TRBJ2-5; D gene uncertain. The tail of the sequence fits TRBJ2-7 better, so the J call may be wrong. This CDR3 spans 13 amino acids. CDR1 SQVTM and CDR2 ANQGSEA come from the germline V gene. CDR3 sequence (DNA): TGCAGCGTTGAAGCAGGTTCGACCTACGAGCAGTACTTC. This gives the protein CSVEAGSTYEQYF.

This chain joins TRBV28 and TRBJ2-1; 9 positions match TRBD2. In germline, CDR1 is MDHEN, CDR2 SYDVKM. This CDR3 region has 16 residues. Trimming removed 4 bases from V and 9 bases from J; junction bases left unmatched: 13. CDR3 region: CASSSAGGPLVREQFF. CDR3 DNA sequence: TGTGCCAGCAGTTCCGCGGGGGGGCCGTTGGTTCGTGAGCAGTTCTTC.

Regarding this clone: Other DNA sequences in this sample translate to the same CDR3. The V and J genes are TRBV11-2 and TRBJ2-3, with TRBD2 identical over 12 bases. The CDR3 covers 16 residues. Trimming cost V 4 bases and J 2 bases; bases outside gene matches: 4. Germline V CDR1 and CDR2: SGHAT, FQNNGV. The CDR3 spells CASSSLAGGITDTQYF. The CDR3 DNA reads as TGTGCCAGCAGCTCCCTAGCGGGAGGGATCACAGATACGCAGTATTTT. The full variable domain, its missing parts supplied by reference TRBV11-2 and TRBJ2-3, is EAGVAQSPRYKIIEKRQSVAFWCNPISGHATLYWYQQILGQGPKLLIQFQNNGVVDDSQLPKDRFSAERLKGVDSTLKIQPAKLEDSAVYLCASSSLAGGITDTQYFGPGTRLTVL.

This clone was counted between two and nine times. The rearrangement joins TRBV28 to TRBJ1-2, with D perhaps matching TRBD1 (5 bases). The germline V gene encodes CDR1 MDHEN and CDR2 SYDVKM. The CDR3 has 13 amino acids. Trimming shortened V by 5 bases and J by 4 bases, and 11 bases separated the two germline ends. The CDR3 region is CASSQDSSYGYTF. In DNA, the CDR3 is TGTGCCAGCAGTCAAGACAGCTCCTATGGCTACACCTTC.

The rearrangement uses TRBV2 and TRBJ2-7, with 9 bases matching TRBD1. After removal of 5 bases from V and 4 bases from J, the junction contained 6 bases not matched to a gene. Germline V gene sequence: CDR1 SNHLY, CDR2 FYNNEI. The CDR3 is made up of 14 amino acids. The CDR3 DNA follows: TGTGCCAGCAGTACCCACAGGGGGCGGTACGAGCAGTACTTC. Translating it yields CASSTHRGRYEQYF.

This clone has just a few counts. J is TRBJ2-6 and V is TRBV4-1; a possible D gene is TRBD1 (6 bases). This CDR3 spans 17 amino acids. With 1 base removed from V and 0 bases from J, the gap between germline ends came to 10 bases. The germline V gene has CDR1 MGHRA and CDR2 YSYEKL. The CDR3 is CASSQGQAASGANVLTF. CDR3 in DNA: TGCGCCAGCAGCCAAGGACAGGCCGCCTCTGGGGCCAACGTCCTGACTTTC.

CDR3 sequence: CASNVVAGGSTDTQYF. Written as DNA, the CDR3 is TGCGCCAGCAATGTGGTAGCGGGGGGGAGCACAGATACGCAGTATTTT. The chain employs TRBV5-1 and TRBJ2-3, with 11 bases identical to TRBD2. J was trimmed by 0 bases and V by 6 bases; bases with no gene match: 6. CDR1 is SGHRS, CDR2 YFSETQ, per germline. This CDR3 contains 16 residues.

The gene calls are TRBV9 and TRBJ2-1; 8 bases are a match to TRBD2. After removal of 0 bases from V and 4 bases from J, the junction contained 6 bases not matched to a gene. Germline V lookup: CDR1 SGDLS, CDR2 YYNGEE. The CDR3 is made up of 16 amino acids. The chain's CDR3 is CASSVDGTSSYNEQFF. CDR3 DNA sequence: TGTGCCAGCAGCGTAGATGGGACTAGTTCTTACAATGAGCAGTTCTTC.

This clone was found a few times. The CDR3 sequence: CASSPPGAGGAVYNEQFF. The CDR3 DNA is TGTGCCAGTAGCCCGCCGGGAGCGGGAGGAGCGGTCTACAATGAGCAGTTCTTC. The rearrangement uses TRBV19 and TRBJ2-1; 9 nucleotides align to TRBD2. The CDR3 has 18 residues. After removal of 6 bases from V and 3 bases from J, the junction contained 15 bases not matched to a gene. Germline CDR1 and CDR2: LNHDA and SQIVND (reference sequence).

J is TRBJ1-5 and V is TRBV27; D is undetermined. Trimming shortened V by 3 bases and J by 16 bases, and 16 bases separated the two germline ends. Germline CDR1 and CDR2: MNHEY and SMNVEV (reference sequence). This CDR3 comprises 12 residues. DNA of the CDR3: TGTGCCAGCAGTTTTAGGACGGAGCTAGCACATTTT. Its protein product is CASSFRTELAHF.

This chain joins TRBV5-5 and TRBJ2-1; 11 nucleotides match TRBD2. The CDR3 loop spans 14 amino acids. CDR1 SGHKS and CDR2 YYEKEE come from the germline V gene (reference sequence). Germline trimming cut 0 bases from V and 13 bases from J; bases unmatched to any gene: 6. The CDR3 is CASSLASSGGIQFF. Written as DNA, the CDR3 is TGTGCCAGCAGCTTGGCCTCTAGCGGGGGGATACAGTTCTTC.

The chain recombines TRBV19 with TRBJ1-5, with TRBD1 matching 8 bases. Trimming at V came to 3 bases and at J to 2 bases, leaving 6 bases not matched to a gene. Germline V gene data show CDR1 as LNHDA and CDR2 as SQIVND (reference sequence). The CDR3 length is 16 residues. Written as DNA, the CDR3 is TGTGCCAGTAGTATCCTTGGACAGGGAGGCAATCAGCCCCAGCATTTT. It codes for CASSILGQGGNQPQHF.